This T cell receptor beta chain stems from a study of blood T cell repertoires in COVID-19. Study background: There were acute and convalescent COVID-19 samples, and they came from the United States, Italy and Spain. T cells, B-cell-depleted T cells, or PBMCs provided the cDNA or gDNA that served as material.

Study processing details: From reference gene primer amplification, estimates of nucleated cell counts were derived. Profiling relied on immunoSEQ multiplex PCR, and the TCRdb table lists in-frame clones only, not all of them. The DNA was the basis for D and trimming; V, J and clone size are from that table. The sample includes more than 150,000 clones, about 86% of them seen just once. This receptor was identified in a man in his fifties with active or convalescent COVID-19. Sequenced input: peripheral blood.

CDR3 loop: CAISEWGLVDTEAFF. CDR3 in DNA: TGTGCCATCAGTGAGTGGGGACTTGTTGACACTGAAGCTTTCTTT. This chain connects TRBV10-3 to TRBJ1-1, with TRBD1 as a possible D gene (5 bases). Trimming cost V 1 base and J 3 bases, with 12 bases left between them. Germline CDR1 and CDR2: ENHRY and SYGVKD. The CDR3 runs 15 residues.